This T cell receptor beta chain was documented in a study of technical replicates of blood from four donors. The CDR3 contains 20 residues. The V end was cut by 0 bases, the J end by 0 bases, with 21 bases between. The germline V gene encodes CDR1 LGHNA and CDR2 YSLEER. TCRdb keeps only in-frame clones here, not all; method: immunoSEQ multiplex PCR. Of roughly 69,000 clones in the sample, under 98% were seen once. This chain links TRBV4-3 with TRBJ2-1, with a tentative D call TRBD1 (6 bases). Specimen: T cells isolated from PBMCs. The TCR sequence derives from a human donor in good health. In DNA, the CDR3 is TGCGCCAGCAGCCAAGATCCCGTGAGAGGGGGATTTAGCTCCTACAATGAGCAGTTCTTC. It translates to CASSQDPVRGGFSSYNEQFF.